This T cell receptor beta chain was identified during a study of blood T cell repertoires in COVID-19. TCRdb's copy holds only in-frame clones and misses some; the assay was immunoSEQ multiplex PCR. This table holds 150,000 to 200,000 clones, approximately 93% found once. Germline V gene sequence: CDR1 MNHEY, CDR2 SVGAGI. CDR3 length equals 14 residues. V lost 4 bases and J lost 5; bases outside the gene matches: 5. Patients from Seattle were sampled longitudinally, starting during active infection. The chain joins TRBV6-5 to TRBJ2-3; 8 nucleotides align to TRBD2. The TCR was taken from a woman in her fifties or sixties with COVID-19, enrolled during active disease. Sequences were obtained from peripheral blood. The CDR3 nucleotides are TGTGCCAGCAGTTCTGGACTAGCCAAAGATACGCAGTATTTT. This codes for CASSSGLAKDTQYF.